This TCR beta chain was sequenced during a study of CD8+ T cells in alopecia areata. This clone was found a few times. Its antigen remains unknown. Study results and caveats: More clonal than normal scalp was lesional scalp, particularly alopecia totalis/universalis.

The CDR3 contains 12 residues. V dropped 6 bases and J dropped 5 bases, with 10 bases sitting between them. Germline V gives CDR1 SNHLY, CDR2 FYNNEI. It was from alopecia areata patients that lesional scalp punch biopsies and peripheral blood were collected. Extraction of RNA preceded its reverse transcription into cDNA, which served as the sequencing template. Some clones are missing from TCRdb's copy, which holds only in-frame ones; the method was immunoSEQ multiplex PCR. The repertoire holds 100,000 to 150,000 clones, with around 50% as singletons. J is TRBJ1-1 and V is TRBV2; no firm D call. The material sequenced was CD4+ T cells sorted from blood, taken at week 0. The TCR comes from a human donor with alopecia areata. The CDR3 DNA reads as TGTGCCAGCAGGCTGCCGGGAACTGAAGCTTTCTTT. Its protein is CASRLPGTEAFF.